The 27 T cell receptor beta chains below all came from one sample that was sequenced in a study of blood T cell repertoires in COVID-19. Measured with immunoSEQ multiplex PCR; TCRdb has only the in-frame clones, and not every one. The profile covers roughly 140,000 clones, with roughly 71% appearing a single time and less than 4.5% taken by the ten largest. Sequencing used peripheral blood. The receptor source for this set is a woman of 80 years or more with acute or convalescent COVID-19.

The chain uses TRBV6-6 and TRBJ1-1; TRBD1 agrees at 11 bases. The ends lost 5 bases at V and 1 base at J; junction bases unmatched: 9. Germline CDR1 reads MNHNY; CDR2 reads SVGAGI (reference sequence). This CDR3 region has 17 residues. CDR3 in DNA: TGTGCCAGCAGTCCTGGACAGGGGGCCCCTCCGAACACTGAAGCTTTCTTT. It encodes CASSPGQGAPPNTEAFF.

V and J are TRBV7-9 and TRBJ1-1; a weak D match, TRBD1 (6 bases). Per germline, CDR1 SEHNR and CDR2 FQNEAQ (reference sequence). V was cut by 3 bases and J by 5 bases, with 10 bases left in between. The CDR3 covers 13 residues. DNA for the CDR3: TGTGCCAGCAGCTTCGAAGGGGGAACTGAAGCTTTCTTT. Amino acid sequence: CASSFEGGTEAFF.

V gene TRBV19 combines with J gene TRBJ2-1, with 8 bases fitting TRBD2. V trimming: 5 bases; J trimming: 0 bases; junction bases outside the gene matches: 18. CDR1 is LNHDA, CDR2 SQIVND, per germline (reference sequence). The CDR3 consists of 20 residues. CDR3 nucleotides: TGTGCCAGTAGTTCTCGTCTAGCGGGCGGATCCCCAAGCTCCTACAATGAGCAGTTCTTC. Translating it yields CASSSRLAGGSPSSYNEQFF.

V gene TRBV9 combines with J gene TRBJ1-2, with D maybe TRBD1 (6 bases). From germline, CDR1 is SGDLS and CDR2 YYNGEE. Trimming took off 3 bases at V and 4 bases at J, with 16 bases between the two ends. This CDR3 contains 15 residues. The CDR3 spells CASSARTDPTYGYTF. In DNA form, the CDR3 reads TGTGCCAGCAGCGCCAGGACAGATCCAACCTATGGCTACACCTTC. Full variable domain (rest looked up from reference TRBV9 and TRBJ1-2): DSGVTQTPKHLITATGQRVTLRCSPRSGDLSVYWYQQSLDQGLQFLIQYYNGEERAKGNILERFSAQQFPDLHSELNLSSLELGDSALYFCASSARTDPTYGYTFGSGTRLTVV.

The CDR3 DNA is TGTGCCAGCTCACCATTGGTGGTCGGACAAAGAAACACCATATATTTT. Translated: CASSPLVVGQRNTIYF. This rearrangement joins TRBV18 to TRBJ1-3; weak D call: TRBD1 (5 bases). In germline, CDR1 is KGHSH, CDR2 LQKENI. Trimming cost V 2 bases and J 5 bases, with 16 bases left between them. The CDR3 covers 16 residues.

This clone was seen once. The V and J genes are TRBV5-6 and TRBJ2-2, with 8 bases fitting TRBD1. J was trimmed by 5 bases and V by 2 bases; bases with no gene match: 5. CDR3 length: 15 amino acids. Germline CDR1 reads SGHDT; CDR2 reads YYEEEE. CDR3 sequence: CASSFRDRSTGELFF. The CDR3 DNA reads as TGTGCCAGCAGCTTCCGGGACAGGTCAACCGGGGAGCTGTTTTTT.

This clone was picked up a small number of times. This rearrangement joins TRBV10-1 to TRBJ1-1; a weak D match, TRBD1 (6 bases). Germline assignment: CDR1 WNHNN and CDR2 SYGVQD (reference sequence). The CDR3 is made up of 16 amino acids. With 0 bases removed from V and 3 bases from J, the gap between germline ends came to 14 bases. Here the CDR3 DNA reads TGCGCCAGCAGTGAGTCGAGGGGGGGTATGTACACTGAAGCTTTCTTT. It yields the protein CASSESRGGMYTEAFF.

In this sample, this clone turned up once. The gene calls are TRBV6-5 and TRBJ2-1; TRBD1 agrees at 7 bases. The length of the CDR3 is 15 residues. Trimming cost V 2 bases and J 2 bases; bases outside gene matches: 3. Germline lookup yields CDR1 MNHEY and CDR2 SVGAGI. The chain's CDR3 is CASSYAGTAYNEQFF. In nucleotides, the CDR3 is TGTGCCAGCAGTTACGCCGGGACAGCCTACAATGAGCAGTTCTTC.

The sample holds one count of this clone. This chain uses TRBV5-4 with TRBJ1-1; D remains unclear. V shed 4 bases and J shed 3 bases, with 13 bases lying between them. Germline CDR1 and CDR2: SGHNT and YYREEE (reference sequence). The CDR3 runs 14 residues. DNA for the CDR3: TGTGCCAGCAGCCGAGGAGGGTCCGACACTGAAGCTTTCTTT. Its translation is CASSRGGSDTEAFF.

The CDR3 protein is CASRPPPGRDDGYTF. CDR3 nucleotide sequence: TGCGCCAGCCGCCCTCCCCCGGGCAGGGATGATGGCTACACCTTC. The V and J genes are TRBV23-1 and TRBJ1-2, with D perhaps matching TRBD1 (5 bases). TRBV23-1 is known as an ORF, though its function is uncertain. Trimming shortened V by 8 bases and J by 6 bases, and 22 bases separated the two germline ends. CDR3 size: 15 residues.

The V gene is TRBV7-9, the J gene TRBJ1-2; TRBD1 matches at 8 bases. Germline V gene data show CDR1 as SEHNR and CDR2 as FQNEAQ (reference sequence). J was trimmed by 0 bases and V by 5 bases; bases with no gene match: 5. The CDR3 has 15 residues. CDR3 DNA: TGTGCCAGCAGCGTCGACAGGGGCTCTAACTATGGCTACACCTTC. Its protein is CASSVDRGSNYGYTF. The variable domain in full, completed from reference TRBV7-9 and TRBJ1-2, reads DTGVSQNPRHKITKRGQNVTFRCDPISEHNRLYWYRQTLGQGPEFLTYFQNEAQLEKSRLLSDRFSAERPKGSFSTLEIQRTEQGDSAMYLCASSVDRGSNYGYTFGSGTRLTVV.

This chain joins TRBV20-1 and TRBJ2-7, with TRBD1 identical over 11 bases. Looked up from germline, CDR1 is DFQATT and CDR2 is SNEGSKA (reference sequence). J lost 0 bases, V lost 3 bases, and 1 base had no gene match. This CDR3 region has 14 residues. The CDR3 region is CSASGTGGSYEQYF. The CDR3, as DNA: TGCAGTGCTAGTGGGACAGGGGGCTCCTACGAGCAGTACTTC.

In its sample, this clone was seen a few times. V and J are TRBV6-5 and TRBJ1-3, with a possible D match to TRBD1 (6 bases). The CDR3 contains 16 residues. Deletions cut 0 bases from V and 4 bases from J, with 13 bases between. Germline loops: CDR1 MNHEY, CDR2 SVGAGI. The CDR3 is CASSYSIQGGGNTIYF. CDR3 nucleotides: TGTGCCAGCAGTTACTCGATACAGGGCGGAGGAAACACCATATATTTT.

This clone came up a few times. V gene TRBV7-9 combines with J gene TRBJ1-2; possibly TRBD1 for D (6 bases). Germline values: CDR1 SEHNR, CDR2 FQNEAQ (reference sequence). Trimming removed 5 bases from V and 4 bases from J, with 11 bases in between. The CDR3 spans 13 residues. The CDR3 loop is CASSPTGPYGYTF. The CDR3 DNA reads as TGTGCCAGCAGCCCAACAGGGCCCTATGGCTACACCTTC. Variable domain in full (rest from reference TRBV7-9 and TRBJ1-2): DTGVSQNPRHKITKRGQNVTFRCDPISEHNRLYWYRQTLGQGPEFLTYFQNEAQLEKSRLLSDRFSAERPKGSFSTLEIQRTEQGDSAMYLCASSPTGPYGYTFGSGTRLTVV.

The chain combines TRBV7-2 with TRBJ2-6; TRBD1 agrees at 7 bases. With V trimmed by 5 bases and J by 0 bases, 10 bases remained unmatched. Germline V gene lookup returns CDR1 SGHTA and CDR2 FQGNSA. The CDR3 runs 18 residues. This chain's CDR3 is CASSPFWTGLSGANVLTF. The CDR3 DNA is TGTGCCAGCAGCCCCTTCTGGACAGGCCTCTCTGGGGCCAACGTCCTGACTTTC.

The J gene is TRBJ1-6, the V gene TRBV6-5, with TRBD1 matching over 7 bases. Germline lookup yields CDR1 MNHEY and CDR2 SVGAGI. V gave up 0 bases and J gave up 7 bases; unmatched junction bases: 6. The CDR3 contains 16 residues. In DNA, the CDR3 is TGTGCCAGCAGTTACTCGTATGAGGGGGCGAATTCACCCCTCCACTTT. Translating gives CASSYSYEGANSPLHF.

The V gene is TRBV4-2, the J gene TRBJ1-3, with D hard to call. The germline V gene has CDR1 LGHNA and CDR2 YNFKEQ. The CDR3 loop spans 16 amino acids. V was trimmed by 0 bases and J by 3 bases, leaving 12 bases between them. In DNA, the CDR3 is TGTGCCAGCAGCCAAGATCAGCAGGTCGGTGGAAACACCATATATTTT. It is translated as CASSQDQQVGGNTIYF.

The chain uses TRBV2 and TRBJ1-5; D is possibly TRBD1 (6 bases). This CDR3 contains 14 residues. Germline V gene lookup returns CDR1 SNHLY and CDR2 FYNNEI. V was shortened by 2 bases and J by 4 bases, with 9 bases between the two germline ends. The CDR3, as DNA: TGTGCCAGCAGTGAAAGGACAGTAAATCAGCCCCAGCATTTT. Encoded protein: CASSERTVNQPQHF. The complete variable domain, with remaining parts taken from reference TRBV2 and TRBJ1-5, reads EPEVTQTPSHQVTQMGQEVILRCVPISNHLYFYWYRQILGQKVEFLVSFYNNEISEKSEIFDDQFSVERPDGSNFTLKIRSTKLEDSAMYFCASSERTVNQPQHFGDGTRLSIL.

The V gene is TRBV7-8, the J gene TRBJ2-7; maybe TRBD1 (7 bases). Germline V gene lookup returns CDR1 SGHVS and CDR2 FQNEAQ. The V gene lost 0 bases and the J gene lost 2 bases, with 14 bases spanning the gap. CDR3 length: 16 residues. CDR3 residues: CASSLAAGQSTYEQYF. The CDR3 DNA is TGTGCCAGCAGCTTAGCGGCGGGACAGAGTACCTACGAGCAGTACTTC.

The chain joins TRBV19 to TRBJ2-1, with a tentative D call TRBD2 (5 bases). This CDR3 is 14 amino acids long. Trimming stripped 3 bases from V and 4 bases from J, with 10 bases between. Germline V gives CDR1 LNHDA, CDR2 SQIVND (reference sequence). The CDR3 here is CASSIGVDYNEQFF. The CDR3 nucleotides are TGTGCCAGTAGTATCGGGGTCGATTACAATGAGCAGTTCTTC. Using reference TRBV19 and TRBJ2-1 for the parts outside the CDR3, the full variable domain is DGGITQSPKYLFRKEGQNVTLSCEQNLNHDAMYWYRQDPGQGLRLIYYSQIVNDFQKGDIAEGYSVSREKKESFPLTVTSAQKNPTAFYLCASSIGVDYNEQFFGPGTRLTVL.

The chain joins TRBV6-5 to TRBJ2-4; the match to TRBD1 covers 8 bases. CDR1 is MNHEY, CDR2 SVGAGI, per germline. The CDR3 loop spans 13 amino acids. Trimming took 5 bases from V and 9 from J; bases not matched to a gene: 6. The CDR3 loop reads CASSTGQGGIQYF. Here the CDR3 DNA reads TGTGCCAGCAGTACAGGACAGGGAGGCATTCAGTACTTC.

The chain links TRBV6-5 to TRBJ1-5; unclear D gene. V was shortened by 0 bases and J by 7 bases, with 10 bases between the two germline ends. Looked up from germline, CDR1 is MNHEY and CDR2 is SVGAGI. This CDR3 has 14 residues. In DNA, the CDR3 is TGTGCCAGCAGTTACTCGCAGTCTCGACAGCCCCAGCATTTT. It codes for CASSYSQSRQPQHF.

In this sample, this clone turned up a few times. V gene TRBV7-8 combines with J gene TRBJ1-6; 8 nucleotides match TRBD1. From germline, CDR1 is SGHVS and CDR2 FQNEAQ. The CDR3 loop spans 15 amino acids. The trim removed 1 base at V and 8 bases at J, leaving 4 bases unmatched. As DNA, the CDR3 is TGTGCCAGCAGCTTAGAGTCGACAGGGGATTCACCCCTCCACTTT. Residues: CASSLESTGDSPLHF.

The gene calls are TRBV27 and TRBJ1-1; D unresolved. Trimming stripped 1 base from V and 0 bases from J, with 12 bases between. This CDR3 spans 16 amino acids. CDR1 MNHEY and CDR2 SMNVEV come from the germline V gene (reference sequence). The CDR3 region has the DNA TGTGCCAGCAGTTTATATTCGGGTTCCATGAACACTGAAGCTTTCTTT. Translation: CASSLYSGSMNTEAFF.

The chain couples TRBV4-1 to TRBJ1-6; 9 bases map to TRBD1. Germline V gene lookup returns CDR1 MGHRA and CDR2 YSYEKL. V gave up 4 bases and J gave up 7 bases; unmatched junction bases: 5. This CDR3 is 15 amino acids long. The CDR3 DNA is TGCGCCAGCAGCCTCCGGGACAGGGACAATTCACCCCTCCACTTT. This translates into CASSLRDRDNSPLHF.

There are a few counts of this clone. V usage is TRBV6-5 and J usage is TRBJ1-2, with D perhaps TRBD1 (5 bases). Germline V gene lookup returns CDR1 MNHEY and CDR2 SVGAGI. V gave up 2 bases and J gave up 4 bases, with 8 bases separating them. CDR3 length: 13 residues. In DNA, the CDR3 is TGTGCCAGCAGTTACAGGACAAGCTATGGCTACACCTTC. Protein: CASSYRTSYGYTF.

V and J are TRBV7-2 and TRBJ1-2, with 9 bases aligning to TRBD1. V lost 5 bases and J lost 3; bases outside the gene matches: 4. The V gene's germline CDR1 is SGHTA and CDR2 FQGNSA. The CDR3 has 14 residues. The CDR3 DNA reads TGTGCCAGCAGCCCAAGGGACAGGGACTATGGCTACACCTTC. This gives the protein CASSPRDRDYGYTF.